The 13 T cell receptor beta chains reported below all come from one sample, sequenced in a study of blood T cells in healthy people across ages. The use of a sample-barcoded 5' primer and a J-beta primer mix characterized a second PCR of roughly 6 to 11 cycles. TCRdb ran MiXCR on the 5' RACE reads and lists one entry per CDR3 protein. In the table there are around 1,000,000 distinct CDR3 sequences, roughly two fifths of which are singletons. The sample taken for sequencing was blood. The source is a man aged 18 to 35 in good health.

The chain recombines TRBV6-2 or TRBV6-3 with TRBJ2-1, with 9 bases identical to TRBD2. In germline, CDR1 is MNHEY, CDR2 SVGEGT. J was trimmed by 6 bases and V by 4 bases; bases with no gene match: 7. The CDR3 totals 15 residues. CDR3 in amino acids: CASSLRLADTNEQFF. As DNA, the CDR3 is TGTGCCAGCAGTTTAAGACTAGCGGACACCAATGAGCAGTTCTTC.

V and J are TRBV30 and TRBJ1-5; D is undetermined. Trimming cost V 8 bases and J 6 bases, with 11 bases left between them. This CDR3 contains 11 residues. Germline V gene lookup returns CDR1 GTSNPN and CDR2 SVGIG (reference sequence). DNA of the CDR3: TGTGCCCGGAAGGATGTTCAGCCCCAGCATTTT. Encoded protein: CARKDVQPQHF.

The chain joins TRBV18 to TRBJ2-3; D call uncertain. There are 14 residues in the CDR3. Germline V gene data show CDR1 as KGHSH and CDR2 as LQKENI. Trimming shortened V by 0 bases and J by 4 bases, and 8 bases separated the two germline ends. CDR3 sequence: CASSPPARADTQYF. CDR3 nucleotide sequence: TGTGCCAGCTCACCACCGGCCAGAGCAGATACGCAGTATTTT.

A word on this clonotype: A much larger clone differs from this one at a single base, so this may be a read error. As DNA, the CDR3 is TGCAGTGCTAGTATCAGGGACGATGAGCAGTACTTC. Translated: CSASIRDDEQYF. The chain couples TRBV20-1 to TRBJ2-7; tentatively, D is TRBD1 or TRBD2 (5 bases each). V was clipped by 3 bases and J by 7 bases, with 13 bases between them. CDR1 DFQATT and CDR2 SNEGSKA come from the germline V gene (reference sequence). There are 12 residues in the CDR3.

This clonotype was detected many times. The gene calls are TRBV7-3 and TRBJ2-1; D unresolved. V lost 3 bases and J 0 bases, leaving 12 bases between the germline ends. Germline CDR1 SGHTA, CDR2 FQGTGA. This CDR3 contains 16 residues. The CDR3 reads CASSFSVGSSYNEQFF. The CDR3 coding sequence is TGTGCCAGCAGCTTCTCCGTCGGTAGCTCCTACAATGAGCAGTTCTTC.

This chain uses TRBV13 with TRBJ1-5, with D perhaps matching TRBD1 (6 bases). Germline V gene data show CDR1 as PRHDT and CDR2 as FYEKMQ (reference sequence). Between the trimmed V and J ends, which lost 0 bases and 2 bases, there was a span of 17 bases. The CDR3 has 18 amino acids. The CDR3 DNA reads TGTGCCAGCAGCTTAGGGGGCAGGGGAGGATCGGGCAATCAGCCCCAGCATTTT. Translating it yields CASSLGGRGGSGNQPQHF.

The chain combines TRBV12-3 or TRBV12-4 with TRBJ1-1; TRBD1 might be the D (5 bases). Trimming removed 7 bases at V and 4 bases at J, with 16 bases between. The CDR3 is made up of 14 amino acids. CDR3 loop: CASNYGAGVTEAFF. In nucleotides, the CDR3 is TGTGCCAGCAACTATGGGGCGGGGGTCACTGAAGCTTTCTTT.

On this clonotype itself: At one boundary the junction diverges from the germline segment, which might be a read error. The chain carries TRBV20-1 and TRBJ1-6; 7 bases map to TRBD1. CDR1 is DFQATT and CDR2 is SNEGSKA in the germline V gene (reference sequence). CDR3 length: 16 residues. CDR3 residues: CSARGQGEGYNSSLHF. The CDR3 DNA follows: TGCAGTGCTAGAGGTCAGGGGGAAGGTTATAATTCATCCCTCCACTTT.

The rearrangement uses TRBV30 and TRBJ1-2, with D possibly being TRBD1 (5 bases). CDR1 and CDR2 from the germline V gene are GTSNPN and SVGIG (reference sequence). This CDR3 comprises 13 residues. Trimming cost V 2 bases and J 7 bases, with 14 bases left between them. The chain's CDR3 is CAWSYGGVAGYTF. For the CDR3, the DNA is TGTGCCTGGAGTTACGGAGGGGTAGCTGGCTACACCTTC.

This clonotype was detected a few times. The CDR3 region has the DNA TGCAGCGTGGGCCGGGGGGGTAACTATGGCTACACCTTC. Its translation is CSVGRGGNYGYTF. The J gene is TRBJ1-2, the V gene TRBV29-1, with D possibly matching TRBD1 (5 bases). Germline V gene sequence: CDR1 SQVTM, CDR2 ANQGSEA. This CDR3 contains 13 residues. V dropped 6 bases and J dropped 1 base, with 12 bases sitting between them.

This clonotype was counted between two and nine times. This chain joins TRBV29-1 and TRBJ1-1; weak D call: TRBD1 (6 bases). V lost 0 bases, J lost 8 bases, and 7 bases lay in between. The CDR3 sequence is 11 residues long. The germline gives CDR1 SQVTM, CDR2 ANQGSEA. The CDR3 region is CSVEEGTEAFF. The CDR3 DNA reads TGCAGCGTTGAAGAGGGGACAGAAGCTTTCTTT. Filled out from reference TRBV29-1 and TRBJ1-1, the complete variable domain reads SAVISQKPSRDICQRGTSLTIQCQVDSQVTMMFWYRQQPGQSLTLIATANQGSEATYESGFVIDKFPISRPNLTFSTLTVSNMSPEDSSIYLCSVEEGTEAFFGQGTRLTVV.

The rearrangement links TRBV7-8 to TRBJ1-2; D not certain. Per the germline V gene, CDR1 is SGHVS and CDR2 is FQNEAQ. The CDR3 length is 14 residues. V dropped 2 bases and J dropped 6 bases, with 13 bases sitting between them. CDR3 region: CASSLNQRSDGYTF. The CDR3 bases are TGTGCCAGCAGCTTAAACCAGCGGTCGGATGGCTACACCTTC.

In this sample, this clonotype turned up a few times. CDR3: CASSQGSNNYGYTF. The CDR3 coding sequence is TGTGCCAGCAGCCAGGGCAGCAATAACTATGGCTACACCTTC. The chain joins TRBV3-1 to TRBJ1-2; D is ambiguous. Trimming left V 3 bases short and J 1 base short, with 9 bases between. Per the germline V gene, CDR1 is LGHDT and CDR2 is YNNKEL (reference sequence). This CDR3 has 14 residues.